These T cell receptor beta chains were read from a single sample in a study of CD4 T cells in relation to SARS-CoV-2 and coronaviruses. The repertoire was sequenced with immunoSEQ multiplex PCR; TCRdb's copy has only in-frame clones and lacks some. This sample carries some 68,000 clones, more than 80% of them seen once, and the ten largest clones take under 0.25%. Sequencing used naive CD4+ T cells from PBMCs. These receptors all stem from a human donor in good health. The CDR3 runs from the conserved cysteine through the conserved F or W. Size is stated for part of the rows, as once, few or many counts, or as a class when the clone is expanded.

clone_size: .
v_call: TRBV7-2
cdr3_aa: CASSLRGSAGGPVTQYF

clone_size: .
v_call: TRBV6-2/TRBV6-3
cdr3_aa: CASSHGRVQPQHF

clone_size: .
v_call: TRBV2
cdr3_aa: CASSDRSVEKLFF

clone_size: .
v_call: TRBV30
cdr3_aa: CAWSVGTRGPHTQYF

clone_size: once
v_call: TRBV5-1
cdr3_aa: CASSDDDPSYNEQFF

clone_size: .
v_call: TRBV2
cdr3_aa: CASSVNRQPQHF

clone_size: .
v_call: TRBV7-9
cdr3_aa: CASKRPPGNTEAFF

clone_size: .
v_call: TRBV5-6
cdr3_aa: CASSFRGNTGELFF

clone_size: .
v_call: TRBV5-4
cdr3_aa: CASNRLAGETQYF

clone_size: .
v_call: TRBV15
cdr3_aa: CATSGMTVSKETQYF

clone_size: once
v_call: TRBV5-1
cdr3_aa: CASSVAGGSTYEQYF

clone_size: once
v_call: TRBV19
cdr3_aa: CASSISNYGYTF

clone_size: .
v_call: TRBV5-1
cdr3_aa: CASSLGQPNSPLHF

clone_size: .
v_call: TRBV29-1
cdr3_aa: CSVEQVTGDLMNTEAFF

clone_size: .
v_call: TRBV29-1
cdr3_aa: CSVEEGYNEQFF

clone_size: .
v_call: TRBV6-2/TRBV6-3
cdr3_aa: CASSQGLTYNEQFF